The present TCR beta chain was sequenced within a study of shared clonotypes between healthy human individuals. CDR1 is SGHAT, CDR2 FQNNGV, per germline. This CDR3 has 17 residues. With 5 bases removed from V and 2 bases from J, the gap between germline ends came to 19 bases. Splitting of each subset's genomic DNA was done evenly across several immunoSEQ plates. Measured with immunoSEQ multiplex PCR; TCRdb has only the in-frame clones, and not every one. Of approximately 2,300,000 clones listed, 92% are singletons. None of the donors, who were healthy HIV-negative adults, had recently had acute infections or vaccinations. Points on this clone: Its antigen is not known.

Whole-study findings and limits: Sampling used blood alone; tissue repertoires probably differ. Large sequencing depth failed to make sorted-subset sequencing complete, rarefaction showed.

Sequenced: naive CD4+ T cells from PBMCs. Subset indicated: CD45RA+ positively selected. The chain employs TRBV11-2 and TRBJ2-1; maybe TRBD1 (7 bases). This clonotype was sampled from a young man in good health. Some clones in this sample may be carry-over from other donors' samples. The CDR3 spells CASSRRTGDSPYNEQFF. DNA for the CDR3: TGTGCCAGCAGCCGACGAACAGGGGACTCTCCCTACAATGAGCAGTTCTTC.